This is a list of T cell receptor beta chains from one sample in a study of blood T cell repertoires in COVID-19. Generated by immunoSEQ multiplex PCR, the TCRdb table keeps only in-frame clones and is missing some. The sample holds 150,000 to 200,000 clones, about 80% seen once. What was sequenced was peripheral blood. The origin of the receptors is a human donor with acute or convalescent COVID-19. The donor label of this sample is uncertain. Both conserved end residues are part of each CDR3. The D gene is left open where the match is weak. Clone size is not always given. Where it is, it says once, few, many or a class for expanded clones.

cdr3_nt	cdr3_aa	v_call	j_call	d_call	clone_size
TGTGCCAGCAGTGAAAGGTTACTAGCGAGCTACAATGAGCAGTTCTTC	CASSERLLASYNEQFF	TRBV6-1	TRBJ2-1	TRBD2	-
TGTGCCAGCAGCGTAGTGGAAGCGGGAGGGCCCGGGGAGCTGTTTTTT	CASSVVEAGGPGELFF	TRBV9	TRBJ2-2	TRBD2	-
TGTGCTAGTGGTTTGGGGCAGGGAAATCAGCCCCAGCATTTT	CASGLGQGNQPQHF	TRBV12-5	TRBJ1-5	-	few
TGTGCCAGCAGGACTAGCGATAGCACCGGGGAGCTGTTTTTT	CASRTSDSTGELFF	TRBV6-5	TRBJ2-2	TRBD2	-
TGTGCCAGCAGCGTCCGGGACTCCACCTACGAGCAGTACTTC	CASSVRDSTYEQYF	TRBV7-2	TRBJ2-7	-	-
TGTGCCAGCAGCGTAGAACACCACACAGATACGCAGTATTTT	CASSVEHHTDTQYF	TRBV9	TRBJ2-3	-	-
TGTGCCAGCAGCGTAGGGCAGGGGCGATCTGAGGCCAACGTCCTGACTTTC	CASSVGQGRSEANVLTF	TRBV9	TRBJ2-6	-	-
TGTGCCAGCAACAGCCTCGGTCAGCCCCAGCATTTT	CASNSLGQPQHF	TRBV2	TRBJ1-5	-	-
TGTGCCAGTAGTATCTCGGGACAGGGCTCCAATGAGCAGTTCTTC	CASSISGQGSNEQFF	TRBV19	TRBJ2-1	TRBD1	-
TGTGCCAGCAGCTTAGGGGGCACAGGGCGATACGAGCAGTACTTC	CASSLGGTGRYEQYF	TRBV11-2	TRBJ2-7	-	-
TGCGCCAGCAGCTTGGGAGTAGCGGGAGGGCCCTACAATGAGCAGTTCTTC	CASSLGVAGGPYNEQFF	TRBV5-1	TRBJ2-1	TRBD2	-
TGTGCCAGCACCCGTACCGGGAGCCCAGATACGCAGTATTTT	CASTRTGSPDTQYF	TRBV6-6	TRBJ2-3	-	-
TGTGCCACCAGCAGCCTCCGACCGGGGGGAGAGACCCAGTACTTC	CATSSLRPGGETQYF	TRBV15	TRBJ2-5	TRBD2	-
TGTGCCAGCAGGACAGGGATGAACACTGAAGCTTTCTTT	CASRTGMNTEAFF	TRBV12-3/TRBV12-4	TRBJ1-1	TRBD1	-
TGTGCCAGCAGTGAGCGTGCGACTGGGGCCAACGTCCTGACTTTC	CASSERATGANVLTF	TRBV6-1	TRBJ2-6	-	-
TGTGCCAGCAGTCGATCCGGGACAGGGTCGACACCAGTCCAAGAGACCCAGTACTTC	CASSRSGTGSTPVQETQYF	TRBV6-6	TRBJ2-5	TRBD1	-
TGTGCCAGCACCCCCCAGGAAGCAGCCTACGAGCAGTACTTC	CASTPQEAAYEQYF	TRBV6-4	TRBJ2-7	-	-
TGTGCCAGCAGCCCCGGGATTATGAGTAACACTGAAGCTTTCTTT	CASSPGIMSNTEAFF	TRBV7-9	TRBJ1-1	-	-
TGTGCCAGCACCCAGCGATCGGGGGGCTCCGATAATTCACCCCTCCACTTT	CASTQRSGGSDNSPLHF	TRBV27	TRBJ1-6	-	-
TGTGCCAGCAGCCCTTTTACCCCCGGGACAGGATTCTACTATGGCTACACCTTC	CASSPFTPGTGFYYGYTF	TRBV13	TRBJ1-2	TRBD1	-
TGTGCCAGCAGCCAGGGAAGACAGGGCTGGGGAGAGACCCAGTACTTC	CASSQGRQGWGETQYF	TRBV3-1/TRBV3-2	TRBJ2-5	TRBD1	-
TGTGCCAGCAGTTCCCCCGACAGGACCCTGAACACTGAAGCTTTCTTT	CASSSPDRTLNTEAFF	TRBV28	TRBJ1-1	-	once
TGTGCCAGCAGCGCGACGGGACAGGGGGCCACTGAAGCTTTCTTT	CASSATGQGATEAFF	TRBV9	TRBJ1-1	TRBD1	-
TGTGCCAGCAGCTTTTCCGACAGGGGACATTCACCCCTCCACTTT	CASSFSDRGHSPLHF	TRBV3-1/TRBV3-2	TRBJ1-6	TRBD1	-
TGTGCCAGCAGCCAGCGGGAGGTGGGCACCGGGGAGCTGTTTTTT	CASSQREVGTGELFF	TRBV3-1/TRBV3-2	TRBJ2-2	TRBD2	once
TGTGCCAGCAGCGTAGTCGGAGGAGGAGATACGCAGTATTTT	CASSVVGGGDTQYF	TRBV9	TRBJ2-3	-	-
TGTGCCAGCAGCTTAGGACTAGCGGGAGGTATCACCGGGGAGCTGTTTTTT	CASSLGLAGGITGELFF	TRBV7-2	TRBJ2-2	TRBD2	-
TGTGCCAGCGGGGGACTAGCGGACACCGGGGAGCTGTTTTTT	CASGGLADTGELFF	TRBV9	TRBJ2-2	TRBD2	-
TGTGCCAGCAGTGGGACAGGGTCAAAGGAGGGCACAGATACGCAGTATTTT	CASSGTGSKEGTDTQYF	TRBV25-1	TRBJ2-3	TRBD1	-